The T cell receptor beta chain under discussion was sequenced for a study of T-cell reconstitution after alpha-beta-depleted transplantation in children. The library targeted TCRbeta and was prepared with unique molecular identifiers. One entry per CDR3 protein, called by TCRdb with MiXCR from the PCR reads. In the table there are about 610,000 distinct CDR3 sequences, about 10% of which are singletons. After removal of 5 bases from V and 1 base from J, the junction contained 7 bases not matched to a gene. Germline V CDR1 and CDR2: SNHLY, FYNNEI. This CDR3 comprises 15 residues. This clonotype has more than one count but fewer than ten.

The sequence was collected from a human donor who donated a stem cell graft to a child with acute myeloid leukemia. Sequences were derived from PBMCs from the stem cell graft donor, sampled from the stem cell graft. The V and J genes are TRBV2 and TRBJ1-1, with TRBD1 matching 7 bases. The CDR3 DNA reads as TGTGCCAGCAGTCCTTTACAGGGGTCGAACACTGAAGCTTTCTTT. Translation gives CASSPLQGSNTEAFF.